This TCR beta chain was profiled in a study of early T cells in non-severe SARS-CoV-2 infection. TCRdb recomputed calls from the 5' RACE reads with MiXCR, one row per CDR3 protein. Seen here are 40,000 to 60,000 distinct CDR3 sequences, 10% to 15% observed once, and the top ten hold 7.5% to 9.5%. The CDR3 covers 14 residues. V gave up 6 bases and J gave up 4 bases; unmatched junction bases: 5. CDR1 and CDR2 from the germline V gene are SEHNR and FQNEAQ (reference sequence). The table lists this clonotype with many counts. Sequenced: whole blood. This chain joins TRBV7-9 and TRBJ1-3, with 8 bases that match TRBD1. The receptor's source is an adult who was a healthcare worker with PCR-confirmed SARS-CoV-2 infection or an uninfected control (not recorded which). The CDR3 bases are TGTGCCAGCAGATCGGACAGGGACGGAAACACCATATATTTT. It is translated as CASRSDRDGNTIYF.